This T cell receptor beta chain was sequenced in a study of shared clonotypes between healthy human individuals. Assay used: immunoSEQ multiplex PCR; TCRdb lists only in-frame clones, some missing. The sample comprises 550,000 to 650,000 clones, about 96% of which are singletons, and roughly 0.12% rests with the top ten. Positive CCR7 selection of CD45RO-negative cells yielded the naive CD8 cells, and terminally differentiated effector memory CD45RA+ cells were excluded. Input material: naive CD8+ T cells sorted from blood. The sequence came from a woman aged 25 to 39 in good health.

CDR3 nucleotide sequence: TGTGCCAGCAGTACTAGCGGGGGGGACACCGGGGAGCTGTTTTTT. This gives the protein CASSTSGGDTGELFF. V usage is TRBV6-5 and J usage is TRBJ2-2; TRBD2 matches 13 bases. Germline V lookup: CDR1 MNHEY, CDR2 SVGAGI. The CDR3 is 15 residues long. The V gene end was trimmed by 5 bases and the J gene end by 3 bases; junction bases not matched to a gene: 0.